This T cell receptor beta chain was retrieved from a study of blood T cell repertoires in COVID-19. Looking at the study overall: COVID-19 samples from acute and convalescent phases originated in the United States, Italy and Spain. T cells, B-cell-depleted T cells, or PBMCs provided the cDNA or gDNA that served as material.

Original handling: Reference gene primer amplification yielded estimated nucleated cell counts. Only in-frame clones appear in the TCRdb table, and some are missing; sequencing was by immunoSEQ multiplex PCR. That table gives V, J and clone size, and the DNA gave D and trimming. The data show under 80,000 clones, with approximately 80% seen just once and roughly 22% held by the top ten. The CDR3 loop spans 15 amino acids. J was trimmed by 4 bases and V by 4 bases; bases with no gene match: 7. CDR1 and CDR2 (germline): LNHDA, SQIVND (reference sequence). Sequencing was done on a sample of peripheral blood. The origin of this receptor is a man aged 80 or over with active or convalescent COVID-19. This chain links TRBV19 with TRBJ2-7; 10 positions agree with TRBD2. CDR3 DNA: TGTGCCAGTAGTACCGCTAGCGGGAGTTTTTACGAGCAGTACTTC. This encodes CASSTASGSFYEQYF.